Below are 5 T cell receptor beta chains sequenced from a single sample in a study of blood T cells in healthy people across ages. A second PCR of 7 to 11 cycles used a sample-barcoded 5' primer and a J-beta primer mix. TCRdb independently ran MiXCR on the 5' RACE reads; one entry per CDR3 protein. The table records around 800,000 distinct CDR3 sequences, 40% to 50% of them present only once. Sequencing was done on a sample of blood. These receptor sequences come from a man aged 55 to 69 in good health.

The V and J genes are TRBV6-1 and TRBJ2-5; no clear D gene. The V gene lost 4 bases and the J gene lost 11 bases, with 17 bases spanning the gap. This CDR3 comprises 13 residues. Germline CDR1 is MNHNS and CDR2 is SASEGT. CDR3 nucleotide sequence: TGTGCCAGCAGTGCCCGTCATTACAATGAGCAGTACTTC. Its translation is CASSARHYNEQYF.

The genes are TRBV20-1 and TRBJ1-2; D is unclear. The CDR3 totals 13 residues. Germline CDR1 reads DFQATT; CDR2 reads SNEGSKA (reference sequence). The V and J ends lost 1 base and 7 bases respectively, with 13 bases between them. The CDR3: CSARVGPTSGYTF. The CDR3 bases are TGCAGTGCTAGAGTTGGTCCAACTAGTGGCTACACCTTC.

This clonotype was seen repeatedly, ten times or more. The chain uses TRBV6-6 and TRBJ2-7, with 14 bases matching TRBD2. V gave up 2 bases and J gave up 5 bases; unmatched junction bases: 8. This CDR3 has 17 amino acids. Germline CDR1 reads MNHNY; CDR2 reads SVGAGI (reference sequence). CDR3 residues: CASSYLGLAGGDHEQYF. In nucleotides, the CDR3 is TGTGCCAGCAGTTACCTAGGACTAGCGGGGGGAGACCACGAGCAGTACTTC.

Note on this clonotype: The germline gene is not matched at one end of the junction; a read error may be the cause. V and J are TRBV29-1 and TRBJ1-1; D is unresolved. The germline V gene encodes CDR1 SQVTM and CDR2 ANQGSEA. CDR3 length equals 12 residues. The CDR3 sequence is CSAGILNTEAFF. CDR3 DNA: TGTAGCGCAGGAATCCTGAACACTGAAGCTTTCTTT.

J is TRBJ1-2 and V is TRBV25-1, with D possibly matching TRBD1 (6 bases). Trimming took 5 bases from V and 6 from J, leaving 10 bases between them. Germline CDR1 reads MGHDK; CDR2 reads SYGVNS. The CDR3 spans 12 residues. DNA for the CDR3: TGTGCCAGCAGTCAGGGGAGAGATGGCTACACCTTC. Translation: CASSQGRDGYTF.